This T cell receptor (beta chain) is drawn from a study of T cells after yellow fever vaccination. Concerning this clonotype: Antigen: not known.

TCRdb fed the 5' RACE reads into MiXCR, producing one record per CDR3 protein. The sample carries 450,000 to 550,000 distinct CDR3 sequences, around 21% recorded once. Germline CDR1 and CDR2: SNHLY and FYNNEI. The CDR3 totals 18 residues. V dropped 1 base and J dropped 5; count of bases not matched to a gene: 14. Study-level results: Most clones from primary vaccination resurfaced after the booster (around 97% CD4, 70% to 90% CD8).

The source material was PBMCs, sampled 15 days after the yellow fever booster vaccination. J is TRBJ2-3 and V is TRBV2; the match to TRBD2 covers 8 bases. The clonotype comes from a young man who received the YFV17D yellow fever vaccine. CDR3 amino acids: CASSEGPSGRTYVDTQYF. For the CDR3, the DNA is TGTGCCAGCAGTGAAGGTCCTAGCGGGCGGACCTATGTAGATACGCAGTATTTT.